The 24 T cell receptor beta chains below were found in one sample sequenced in a study of cytomegalovirus exposure and HLA in healthy donors. Both 60 Vbeta primers and 13 Jbeta primers went into the PCR. Profiled with immunoSEQ multiplex PCR; TCRdb holds only in-frame clones, not every one. The sample contains approximately 72,000 clones, 60% to 75% of which appear only once. Sequenced sample: PBMCs. The origin of the receptors is a man aged 40-50 years in good health and CMV-seropositive.

The rearrangement links TRBV6-1 to TRBJ2-5, with D perhaps TRBD1 (5 bases). The J call may be faulty, since TRBJ2-7 better matches the DNA end. This CDR3 comprises 13 residues. The germline CDR1 and CDR2 sequences are MNHNS and SASEGT. DNA for the CDR3: TGTGCCAGCAGCAGGGTGACCTCCTACGAGCAGTACTTC. It codes for CASSRVTSYEQYF.

This clone has only a few counts. The chain has TRBV5-4 and TRBJ2-7, with 8 bases matching TRBD2. The CDR3 covers 13 residues. The germline gives CDR1 SGHNT, CDR2 YYREEE (reference sequence). V shed 4 bases and J 2 bases; nucleotides not matched to a gene: 2. The CDR3, as DNA: TGTGCCAGCAGCCCGGGACTAGCCTACGAGCAGTACTTC. This gives the protein CASSPGLAYEQYF.

The chain carries TRBV29-1 and TRBJ2-2; no definite D call. Germline CDR1 is SQVTM and CDR2 is ANQGSEA. V was cut by 0 bases and J by 1 base, with 9 bases left in between. The CDR3 extends over 15 amino acids. The CDR3 nucleotides are TGCAGCGTTGAAGATGATCCAGGGAACACCGGGGAGCTGTTTTTT. It encodes CSVEDDPGNTGELFF.

The rearrangement links TRBV25-1 to TRBJ2-3; D remains ambiguous. Germline CDR1 is MGHDK and CDR2 is SYGVNS. The CDR3 runs to 13 residues. V lost 4 bases and J 2 bases, leaving 7 bases between the germline ends. The CDR3 nucleotides read TGTGCCAGCAGTGCACAGAACACAGATACGCAGTATTTT. The encoded protein is CASSAQNTDTQYF.

J is TRBJ2-2 and V is TRBV7-3; TRBD1 agrees at 10 bases. V trimming: 0 bases; J trimming: 4 bases; junction bases outside the gene matches: 5. The CDR3 covers 17 residues. Per germline, CDR1 SGHTA and CDR2 FQGTGA. CDR3: CASSLTRQGARTGELFF. The CDR3, as DNA: TGTGCCAGCAGCTTAACCAGACAGGGGGCGCGCACCGGGGAGCTGTTTTTT. The whole variable domain, filled in from reference TRBV7-3 and TRBJ2-2, reads GAGVSQTPSNKVTEKGKYVELRCDPISGHTALYWYRQSLGQGPEFLIYFQGTGAADDSGLPNDRFFAVRPEGSVSTLKIQRTERGDSAVYLCASSLTRQGARTGELFFGEGSRLTVL.

With respect to this clone: This specimen includes other DNA sequences encoding the same CDR3. The DNA of the CDR3 is TGCGCCAGCAGCTTACGGACAGCAACTAATGAAAAACTGTTTTTT. This translates into CASSLRTATNEKLFF. V is TRBV5-1 and J is TRBJ1-4; D may be TRBD1 (6 bases). This CDR3 comprises 15 residues. Germline CDR1 SGHRS, CDR2 YFSETQ. V lost 2 bases to trimming and J lost 0 bases, with 8 bases between them. The full variable domain, completed using reference TRBV5-1 and TRBJ1-4, is KAGVTQTPRYLIKTRGQQVTLSCSPISGHRSVSWYQQTPGQGLQFLFEYFSETQRNKGNFPGRFSGRQFSNSRSEMNVSTLELGDSALYLCASSLRTATNEKLFFGSGTQLSVL.

The gene calls are TRBV6-6 and TRBJ2-5; weak D call: TRBD1 (5 bases). CDR3 length: 16 residues. Germline CDR1 and CDR2: MNHNY and SVGAGI (reference sequence). V shed 5 bases and J shed 2 bases, with 18 bases lying between them. The CDR3 loop is CASSTTKRGNQETQYF. In DNA, the CDR3 is TGTGCCAGCAGTACCACTAAAAGGGGAAATCAAGAGACCCAGTACTTC.

The J gene is TRBJ1-5, the V gene TRBV30, with a possible D match to TRBD1 (6 bases). The CDR3 runs 12 residues. The germline V gene encodes CDR1 GTSNPN and CDR2 SVGIG (reference sequence). Trimming shortened V by 8 bases and J by 4 bases, and 12 bases separated the two germline ends. CDR3 DNA: TGTGCCCGCCGACAGGAAAATCAGCCCCAGCATTTT. It codes for CARRQENQPQHF.

On this clone: One end of the junction is discordant with germline, which a read error may explain. The chain recombines TRBV25-1 with TRBJ2-6; a weak D match, TRBD2 (7 bases). The germline V gene encodes CDR1 MGHDK and CDR2 SYGVNS. The CDR3 is 18 amino acids. CDR3 residues: CATSSSGFGGAGANVLTF. DNA for the CDR3: TGTGCCACCAGTTCAAGCGGGTTTGGGGGGGCCGGGGCCAACGTCCTGACTTTC.

J is TRBJ2-7 and V is TRBV9; D is undetermined. The CDR3 sequence is 14 residues long. V was cut by 0 bases and J by 1 base, with 8 bases left in between. The germline CDR1 and CDR2 sequences are SGDLS and YYNGEE. The CDR3 loop is CASSVGDISYEQYF. As DNA, the CDR3 is TGTGCCAGCAGCGTAGGCGACATTTCCTACGAGCAGTACTTC.

The chain carries TRBV30 and TRBJ2-7; TRBD1 aligns across 8 bases. CDR3 length equals 13 residues. Germline V gene data show CDR1 as GTSNPN and CDR2 as SVGIG (reference sequence). Unmatched junction bases numbered 4, after V lost 2 bases and J lost 4 bases. CDR3 region: CAWSLRQGYEQYF. The CDR3, as DNA: TGTGCCTGGAGTCTCCGACAGGGGTACGAGCAGTACTTC.

The chain employs TRBV9 and TRBJ1-3; 7 bases align to TRBD1. Germline CDR1 SGDLS, CDR2 YYNGEE. The V and J ends lost 4 bases and 2 bases, in that order; junction bases with no gene match: 12. The length of the CDR3 is 17 residues. The CDR3, as DNA: TGTGCCAGCAGCCCCCGTATTGGGGACAGTCCTGGAAACACCATATATTTT. This gives the protein CASSPRIGDSPGNTIYF. Full variable domain (outside the CDR3, taken from reference TRBV9 and TRBJ1-3): DSGVTQTPKHLITATGQRVTLRCSPRSGDLSVYWYQQSLDQGLQFLIQYYNGEERAKGNILERFSAQQFPDLHSELNLSSLELGDSALYFCASSPRIGDSPGNTIYFGEGSWLTVV.

V and J are TRBV5-4 and TRBJ2-7; D is perhaps TRBD1 (6 bases). Trimming removed 6 bases from V and 0 bases from J, with 10 bases in between. Germline CDR1 SGHNT, CDR2 YYREEE (reference sequence). The CDR3 runs 13 residues. The CDR3 spells CASTSGDSYEQYF. CDR3 coding DNA: TGTGCCAGCACCTCAGGGGACTCCTACGAGCAGTACTTC.

This chain uses TRBV20-1 with TRBJ2-1, with D unclear. V was clipped by 7 bases and J by 6 bases, with 7 bases between them. The CDR3 covers 10 residues. The V gene's germline CDR1 is DFQATT and CDR2 SNEGSKA (reference sequence). This chain's CDR3 is CSGALNEQFF. In nucleotides, the CDR3 is TGCAGTGGGGCGCTCAATGAGCAGTTCTTC.

The chain couples TRBV6-5 to TRBJ1-5; D remains ambiguous. The germline V gene has CDR1 MNHEY and CDR2 SVGAGI. CDR3 size: 13 residues. V lost 4 bases to trimming and J lost 4 bases, with 8 bases between them. For the CDR3, the DNA is TGTGCCAGCAGTTCCGGGGTTAATCAGCCCCAGCATTTT. As protein: CASSSGVNQPQHF.

The chain couples TRBV4-1 to TRBJ1-1; 8 nucleotides align to TRBD1. The junction had 7 bases not matched to a gene; V was cut back by 4 bases and J by 0 bases. The CDR3 contains 16 residues. Germline CDR1 reads MGHRA; CDR2 reads YSYEKL. The CDR3 loop is CASSPGQGGMNTEAFF. In DNA, the CDR3 is TGCGCCAGCAGCCCCGGACAGGGCGGCATGAACACTGAAGCTTTCTTT.

The chain couples TRBV9 to TRBJ2-2; TRBD1 might be the D (6 bases). The CDR3 length is 16 residues. Between the trimmed V and J ends, which lost 4 bases and 0 bases, there was a span of 13 bases. Germline loops: CDR1 SGDLS, CDR2 YYNGEE. The CDR3 coding sequence is TGTGCCAGCAGCTCCCGGACAGAAACGAACACCGGGGAGCTGTTTTTT. Protein: CASSSRTETNTGELFF.

This clone was detected a few times. This chain links TRBV2 with TRBJ2-1; 11 nucleotides match TRBD2. Unmatched junction bases numbered 6, after V lost 6 bases and J lost 5 bases. The CDR3 spans 15 residues. Germline V gives CDR1 SNHLY, CDR2 FYNNEI. The CDR3 DNA reads TGTGCCAGCAGACCACGACTAGCGGGGCACAATGAGCAGTTCTTC. It specifies CASRPRLAGHNEQFF.

The V call is TRBV7-8, the J call TRBJ1-3, with D uncertain. Germline V gene lookup returns CDR1 SGHVS and CDR2 FQNEAQ. V was trimmed by 1 base and J by 4 bases, leaving 5 bases between them. The CDR3 covers 13 residues. In DNA, the CDR3 is TGTGCCAGCAGCTTAGAAACAGGAAACACCATATATTTT. Protein: CASSLETGNTIYF.

The V gene is TRBV7-2, the J gene TRBJ2-1, with 7 bases lining up with TRBD1. J lost 5 bases, V lost 5 bases, and 18 bases had no gene match. CDR1 and CDR2 (germline): SGHTA, FQGNSA. The CDR3 covers 18 residues. The CDR3 loop is CASSPRGPLRGGNNEQFF. The CDR3 DNA follows: TGTGCCAGCAGCCCAAGGGGGCCCCTCCGGGGTGGGAACAATGAGCAGTTCTTC.

The rearrangement joins TRBV2 to TRBJ1-5; no firm D call. Germline V gene data show CDR1 as SNHLY and CDR2 as FYNNEI. This CDR3 spans 13 amino acids. Trimming stripped 2 bases from V and 5 bases from J, with 7 bases between. The CDR3 DNA is TGTGCCAGCAGTGAATCCGGGGATCAGCCCCAGCATTTT. Amino acids: CASSESGDQPQHF. The full variable domain, its missing parts supplied by reference TRBV2 and TRBJ1-5, is EPEVTQTPSHQVTQMGQEVILRCVPISNHLYFYWYRQILGQKVEFLVSFYNNEISEKSEIFDDQFSVERPDGSNFTLKIRSTKLEDSAMYFCASSESGDQPQHFGDGTRLSIL.

The chain recombines TRBV27 with TRBJ1-1, with D possibly matching TRBD1 (5 bases). The V end lost 6 bases, the J end lost 4 bases, and 21 bases lay between the germline ends. This CDR3 contains 16 residues. Germline CDR1 reads MNHEY; CDR2 reads SMNVEV (reference sequence). This CDR3 reads CASSPLGGAFFTEAFF. For the CDR3, the DNA is TGTGCCAGCAGCCCCCTTGGAGGGGCCTTTTTCACTGAAGCTTTCTTT.

The chain carries TRBV28 and TRBJ2-1; 7 positions agree with TRBD2. Looked up from germline, CDR1 is MDHEN and CDR2 is SYDVKM. The length of the CDR3 is 17 residues. V lost 3 bases and J lost 2; bases outside the gene matches: 10. For the CDR3, the DNA is TGTGCCAGCAGTTTGTTCCCTCGGGGGGACCCCTACAATGAGCAGTTCTTC. Translation gives CASSLFPRGDPYNEQFF.

The CDR3 protein is CASSDRQGAKNIQYF. The CDR3 bases are TGTGCCAGCAGCGATCGACAGGGAGCCAAAAACATTCAGTACTTC. The gene calls are TRBV5-4 and TRBJ2-4, with 7 nucleotides matching TRBD1. Germline V gene data show CDR1 as SGHNT and CDR2 as YYREEE (reference sequence). The V gene end was trimmed by 4 bases and the J gene end by 0 bases; junction bases not matched to a gene: 4. The CDR3 spans 15 residues.